This passage covers 20 T cell receptor beta chains from one sample sequenced in a study of early T cells in non-severe SARS-CoV-2 infection. TCRdb redid the calling of the 5' RACE reads with MiXCR, one entry per CDR3 protein. The sample yields about 27,000 distinct CDR3 sequences, around 3% seen once. Sample: whole blood. The receptor set was obtained from an adult who was a healthcare worker with PCR-confirmed SARS-CoV-2 infection or an uninfected control (not recorded which).

This clonotype was observed at least ten times. This chain uses TRBV7-3 with TRBJ2-4, with 9 bases identical to TRBD2. The CDR3 extends over 19 amino acids. CDR1 and CDR2 (germline): SGHTA, FQGTGA. The junction had 17 bases not matched to a gene; V was cut back by 5 bases and J by 3 bases. Here the CDR3 reads CASSPSTGGGAYDKNIQYF. The CDR3 DNA sequence: TGTGCCAGCAGCCCCTCGACTGGCGGGGGGGCCTATGACAAAAACATTCAGTACTTC.

This clonotype was seen many times. V gene TRBV7-6 combines with J gene TRBJ2-2; perhaps TRBD2 as D (6 bases). In germline, CDR1 is SGHVS, CDR2 FNYEAQ. The CDR3 runs to 15 residues. V dropped 0 bases and J dropped 4 bases, with 9 bases sitting between them. The DNA for the CDR3 is TGTGCCAGCAGCTTAGCCAGGCGGGGCACCGGGGAGCTGTTTTTT. Protein product: CASSLARRGTGELFF.

Ten or more counts support this clonotype. V is TRBV7-3 and J is TRBJ2-5, with 8 positions matching TRBD1. The CDR3 sequence is 14 residues long. V shed 4 bases, J shed 3 bases, and the junction held 4 bases outside the gene matches. Germline V gene lookup returns CDR1 SGHTA and CDR2 FQGTGA. DNA of the CDR3: TGTGCCAGCAGCTCCACAGGGGGTGAAGAGACCCAGTACTTC. This sequence encodes CASSSTGGEETQYF.

This clonotype came up many times. The chain is built from TRBV30 and TRBJ2-3, with 11 bases lining up with TRBD2. The CDR3 spans 15 residues. Trimming at V came to 4 bases and at J to 0 bases, leaving 3 bases not matched to a gene. Germline CDR1 and CDR2: GTSNPN and SVGIG (reference sequence). The CDR3 spells CAWTSGGLSTDTQYF. The CDR3 DNA reads as TGTGCCTGGACTAGCGGGGGGCTTAGCACAGATACGCAGTATTTT.

This clonotype was detected many times. The chain combines TRBV5-1 with TRBJ1-5; TRBD1 matches at 7 bases. CDR1 and CDR2 (germline): SGHRS, YFSETQ. Trimming at V came to 4 bases and at J to 3 bases, leaving 4 bases not matched to a gene. The CDR3 totals 14 residues. The CDR3 protein is CASSPTGNNQPQHF. The CDR3 coding sequence is TGCGCCAGCAGCCCGACAGGGAACAATCAGCCCCAGCATTTT. Supplemented by reference TRBV5-1 and TRBJ1-5, the full variable domain reads KAGVTQTPRYLIKTRGQQVTLSCSPISGHRSVSWYQQTPGQGLQFLFEYFSETQRNKGNFPGRFSGRQFSNSRSEMNVSTLELGDSALYLCASSPTGNNQPQHFGDGTRLSIL.

The table lists this clonotype with many counts. The chain is built from TRBV6-1 and TRBJ2-3; 11 bases are shared with TRBD1. This CDR3 is 16 amino acids long. Germline CDR1 and CDR2: MNHNS and SASEGT. With 6 bases clipped from V and 1 base from J, the junction kept 6 bases outside the gene matches. DNA for the CDR3: TGTGCCAGCAGCAAATTGGGACAGGGGGGCACAGATACGCAGTATTTT. Its protein product is CASSKLGQGGTDTQYF.

This clonotype was observed many times. The J gene is TRBJ1-2, the V gene TRBV29-1; D may be TRBD1 (6 bases). This CDR3 has 14 residues. The V and J ends lost 5 bases and 2 bases respectively, with 15 bases between them. Per germline, CDR1 SQVTM and CDR2 ANQGSEA. Here the CDR3 reads CSVSGATSNYGYTF. CDR3 sequence (DNA): TGCAGCGTTTCGGGGGCTACGAGCAACTATGGCTACACCTTC.

This clonotype was recorded many times. The chain links TRBV5-1 to TRBJ1-5; 9 bases are shared with TRBD1. Germline V gene data show CDR1 as SGHRS and CDR2 as YFSETQ. Trimming took 3 bases from V and 4 from J; bases not matched to a gene: 5. The CDR3 is 15 residues long. This chain's CDR3 is CASSSTGTGNQPQHF. The CDR3 region has the DNA TGCGCCAGCAGCTCAACCGGGACAGGGAATCAGCCCCAGCATTTT.

This clonotype appeared many times. The rearrangement links TRBV7-2 to TRBJ1-3; the D gene is possibly TRBD1 (6 bases). Germline CDR1 SGHTA, CDR2 FQGNSA. The CDR3 is 16 residues long. V was clipped by 3 bases and J by 4 bases, with 16 bases between them. This CDR3 is CASSFGPSGAGNTIYF. CDR3 coding DNA: TGTGCCAGCAGCTTTGGGCCATCAGGGGCCGGAAACACCATATATTTT.

The rearrangement joins TRBV29-1 to TRBJ2-5; D possibly corresponds to TRBD1 (5 bases). The germline V and J ends were trimmed by 4 bases and 5 bases, with 20 bases remaining between them. This CDR3 is built from 15 residues. The germline gives CDR1 SQVTM, CDR2 ANQGSEA. CDR3 nucleotide sequence: TGCAGCGTTGCGCATAGACTCAACCCAGGGGAGACCCAGTACTTC. Translated: CSVAHRLNPGETQYF.

By sample fraction, this clonotype is medium-sized (0.01 to 0.1%). The chain couples TRBV6-1 to TRBJ1-2; 8 nucleotides agree with TRBD1. The trim removed 10 bases at V and 8 bases at J, leaving 3 bases unmatched. Germline V gene sequence: CDR1 MNHNS, CDR2 SASEGT. The CDR3 extends over 10 amino acids. In DNA, the CDR3 is TGTGCCACAGGGGGCTCAGGCTACACCTTC. This codes for CATGGSGYTF.

This clonotype has a count of ten or more. V gene TRBV19 combines with J gene TRBJ2-3; D is possibly TRBD1 or TRBD2 (5 bases each). The CDR3 loop spans 16 amino acids. V was pared by 1 base and J by 0 bases, with 11 bases between. Germline CDR1 and CDR2: LNHDA and SQIVND (reference sequence). For the CDR3, the DNA is TGTGCCAGTAGTATAGCGGCAGGGAGAAGCACAGATACGCAGTATTTT. Protein sequence: CASSIAAGRSTDTQYF.

This clonotype was seen ten or more times. The chain recombines TRBV5-5 with TRBJ2-1; TRBD2 agrees at 10 bases. Germline CDR1 reads SGHKS; CDR2 reads YYEKEE (reference sequence). With 5 bases clipped from V and 2 bases from J, the junction kept 10 bases outside the gene matches. The CDR3 length is 17 residues. In DNA form, the CDR3 reads TGTGCCAGCAGATCTGCTGAACTAGCGGGGACCTACAATGAGCAGTTCTTC. This encodes CASRSAELAGTYNEQFF.

Many counts were recorded for this clonotype. This chain connects TRBV29-1 to TRBJ1-1, with a possible D match to TRBD1 (5 bases). Trimming took 7 bases from V and 4 from J, leaving 10 bases between them. This CDR3 has 11 amino acids. Germline V lookup: CDR1 SQVTM, CDR2 ANQGSEA. CDR3 DNA: TGCAGCGGGGACGTTGGCACTGAAGCTTTCTTT. As protein: CSGDVGTEAFF. Complete variable domain (other parts from reference TRBV29-1 and TRBJ1-1): SAVISQKPSRDICQRGTSLTIQCQVDSQVTMMFWYRQQPGQSLTLIATANQGSEATYESGFVIDKFPISRPNLTFSTLTVSNMSPEDSSIYLCSGDVGTEAFFGQGTRLTVV.

This clonotype was counted ten times or more. The CDR3 here is CASSRDRENTEAFF. The CDR3 DNA is TGTGCCAGCAGTCGGGACAGGGAGAACACTGAAGCTTTCTTT. This chain joins TRBV6-4 and TRBJ1-1, with 9 bases identical to TRBD1. In germline, CDR1 is MRHNA, CDR2 SNTAGT. The CDR3 is 14 residues long. After removal of 5 bases from V and 1 base from J, the junction contained 2 bases not matched to a gene.

There are many counts of this clonotype. The chain recombines TRBV7-3 with TRBJ1-4; D unclear. The CDR3 is 13 amino acids. The germline gives CDR1 SGHTA, CDR2 FQGTGA. The V gene lost 1 base and the J gene lost 7 bases, with 7 bases spanning the gap. The CDR3 coding sequence is TGTGCCAGCAGCTTAAGGCGCGGTGAAAAACTGTTTTTT. Amino acids: CASSLRRGEKLFF. The full variable domain, rest sourced from reference TRBV7-3 and TRBJ1-4, is GAGVSQTPSNKVTEKGKYVELRCDPISGHTALYWYRQSLGQGPEFLIYFQGTGAADDSGLPNDRFFAVRPEGSVSTLKIQRTERGDSAVYLCASSLRRGEKLFFGSGTQLSVL.

This clonotype was seen ten or more times. J is TRBJ2-4 and V is TRBV27, with D unclear. The CDR3 is made up of 16 amino acids. V was trimmed by 5 bases and J by 1 base, leaving 15 bases between them. The germline V gene has CDR1 MNHEY and CDR2 SMNVEV (reference sequence). CDR3 residues: CASSPLSVTAKNIQYF. CDR3 in DNA: TGTGCCAGCAGTCCCCTTTCTGTCACGGCCAAAAACATTCAGTACTTC.

This clonotype was counted at least ten times. The chain couples TRBV2 to TRBJ2-7; D may be TRBD1 (6 bases). The CDR3 runs 13 residues. Per germline, CDR1 SNHLY and CDR2 FYNNEI. In DNA, the CDR3 is TGTGCCAGCAGTGAACAGGGGACCTACGGGCAGTACGTC. Protein: CASSEQGTYGQYV.

This clonotype was seen ten or more times. The rearrangement links TRBV12-3 or TRBV12-4 to TRBJ2-3, with TRBD1 matching over 8 bases. This CDR3 has 14 residues. Trimming at V came to 5 bases and at J to 3 bases, leaving 4 bases not matched to a gene. CDR3 in amino acids: CASSPDRDTDTQYF. The CDR3 DNA sequence: TGTGCCAGCAGTCCGGACAGGGATACAGATACGCAGTATTTT.

This clonotype was seen ten or more times. The chain uses TRBV12-3 or TRBV12-4 and TRBJ1-5; 10 positions match TRBD1. The CDR3 extends over 16 amino acids. Unmatched junction bases numbered 4, after V lost 3 bases and J lost 2 bases. CDR3 DNA: TGTGCCAGCAGTTTTTGGGACAGGGGTGGCAATCAGCCCCAGCATTTT. This encodes CASSFWDRGGNQPQHF.